The table lists the clone carrying this T cell receptor beta chain with a few counts. Its cognate antigen is unknown. The entry originates in a study of memory CD4+ T cells and cytomegalovirus serostatus. The sort gate was single viable CD3+CD4+CD8-CD45RO+ cells for memory CD4+ T cells. CMV serostatus came from serum IgG against pp150, pp28, p38, p52. The method was immunoSEQ multiplex PCR; TCRdb's version includes in-frame clones alone and lacks a portion of them. Of over 40,000 clones in the sample, approximately 80% were seen once. Findings and limits, study-wide: About 40% of the roughly 160 known CMV-associated TCRbeta sequences appeared in CD4+ memory.

CDR3 length: 15 residues. J gave up 5 bases and V 4 bases, and 7 bases lay outside the gene matches. Germline CDR1 MDHEN, CDR2 SYDVKM. The chain is built from TRBV28 and TRBJ1-5; 8 bases agree with TRBD1. Sequenced input: memory CD4+ T cells from blood. This clonotype was sampled from an adult in good health and CMV-seronegative. CDR3 region: CASSSPGQGYQPQHF. The CDR3 DNA is TGTGCCAGCAGTTCCCCCGGACAGGGTTATCAGCCCCAGCATTTT. The whole variable domain, remainder taken from reference TRBV28 and TRBJ1-5, is DVKVTQSSRYLVKRTGEKVFLECVQDMDHENMFWYRQDPGLGLRLIYFSYDVKMKEKGDIPEGYSVSREKKERFSLILESASTNQTSMYLCASSSPGQGYQPQHFGDGTRLSIL.